The clone carrying this TCR beta chain was seen a handful of times. Its target is not known. Then a second PCR, running roughly 6 to 12 cycles, was carried out with a sample-barcoded 5' primer and a J-beta primer mix. TCRdb reprocessed the 5' RACE reads via MiXCR and lists one record per CDR3 protein. The data hold around 990,000 distinct CDR3 sequences, with almost 25% observed a single time. Trimming left V 5 bases short and J 5 bases short, with 22 bases between. CDR3 length: 16 residues. This specimen belongs to a study of blood T cells in healthy people across ages. Study conclusions and caveats: Diversity estimated from one million T cells was considered an underestimate.

These data were likewise used in another study, on T cells of mothers and their children. That study adds: Second-round PCR products received sample barcodes and 2-4 random nucleotides from the M1S primer.

Sequenced material: blood. The chain recombines TRBV12-3 or TRBV12-4 with TRBJ2-7, with D perhaps assigned TRBD1 or TRBD2 (5 bases each). The sequence came from a girl aged 2 to 9 in good health. This CDR3 is CASSRLGVAALDEQYF. Written as DNA, the CDR3 is TGTGCCAGCAGTCGTTTGGGGGTTGCGGCGTTGGACGAGCAGTACTTC.